The 5 T cell receptor beta chains in this list originate from one sample, sequenced in a study of response to subunit inactivated influenza vaccine. TCRdb re-called the RT-PCR reads with MiXCR, one entry per CDR3 protein. The table has over 400,000 distinct CDR3 sequences, roughly 13% seen once. Source: PBMCs from blood, taken more than 35 days after vaccination. The origin of the receptors is a man aged 45-65 years who received an inactivated influenza vaccine.

This clonotype was observed many times. The V gene is TRBV5-1, the J gene TRBJ2-7, with no clear D. With 4 bases removed from V and 5 bases from J, the gap between germline ends came to 19 bases. There are 15 residues in the CDR3. Germline V gene data show CDR1 as SGHRS and CDR2 as YFSETQ. The CDR3 region is CASSPTSYPADEQYF. Here the CDR3 DNA reads TGCGCCAGCAGCCCGACCTCCTATCCGGCCGACGAGCAGTACTTC.

V is TRBV29-1 and J is TRBJ2-1, with TRBD1 matching 7 bases. The germline V gene encodes CDR1 SQVTM and CDR2 ANQGSEA. The CDR3 runs 16 residues. The J segment lost 1 base and the V segment lost 3 bases, leaving 9 bases of the junction unmatched. The CDR3 loop is CSVEGRTGFSYNEQFF. The DNA for the CDR3 is TGCAGCGTTGAGGGCCGGACAGGATTTTCCTACAATGAGCAGTTCTTC.

In this sample, this clonotype turned up many times. V gene TRBV4-3 combines with J gene TRBJ2-3; TRBD1 aligns across 7 bases. This CDR3 comprises 17 residues. The V gene's germline CDR1 is LGHNA and CDR2 YSLEER. Unmatched junction bases numbered 12, after V lost 1 base and J lost 5 bases. The CDR3: CASSQVTGQPWRDTQYF. CDR3 bases: TGCGCCAGCAGCCAAGTGACGGGACAGCCTTGGAGAGATACGCAGTATTTT.

This clonotype came up a few times. This chain links TRBV2 with TRBJ2-1, with 10 nucleotides matching TRBD2. CDR3 size: 15 residues. With V trimmed by 4 bases and J by 6 bases, 6 bases remained unmatched. Germline V gene lookup returns CDR1 SNHLY and CDR2 FYNNEI. The CDR3 is CASSVLLAGSNEQFF. The CDR3 DNA is TGTGCCAGCAGTGTACTACTAGCGGGGAGCAATGAGCAGTTCTTC.

This clonotype appeared a few times. V is TRBV11-2 and J is TRBJ2-5, with TRBD1 identical over 9 bases. After removal of 5 bases from V and 9 bases from J, the junction contained 4 bases not matched to a gene. The V gene's germline CDR1 is SGHAT and CDR2 FQNNGV. The CDR3 contains 12 residues. The DNA of the CDR3 is TGTGCCAGCAGCATAGGGACAGGGTCCCAGTACTTC. Translating gives CASSIGTGSQYF.